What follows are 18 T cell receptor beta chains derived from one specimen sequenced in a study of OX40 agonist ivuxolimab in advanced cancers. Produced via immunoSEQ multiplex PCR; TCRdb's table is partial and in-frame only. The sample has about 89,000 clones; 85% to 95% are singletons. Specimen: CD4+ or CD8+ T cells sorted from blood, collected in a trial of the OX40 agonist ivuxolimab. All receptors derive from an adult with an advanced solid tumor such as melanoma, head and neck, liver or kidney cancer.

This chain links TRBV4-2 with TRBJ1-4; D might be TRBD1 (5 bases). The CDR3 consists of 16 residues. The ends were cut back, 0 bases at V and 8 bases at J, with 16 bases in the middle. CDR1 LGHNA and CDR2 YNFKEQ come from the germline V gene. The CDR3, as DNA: TGTGCCAGCAGCCAAGATTCCGGGGGGTTGAAGGAAAAACTGTTTTTT. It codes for CASSQDSGGLKEKLFF.

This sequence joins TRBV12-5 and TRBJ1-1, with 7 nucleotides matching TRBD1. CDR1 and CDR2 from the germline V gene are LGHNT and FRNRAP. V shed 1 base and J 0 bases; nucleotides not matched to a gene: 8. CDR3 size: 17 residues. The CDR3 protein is CASGLARQGLLNTEAFF. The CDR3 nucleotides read TGTGCTAGTGGTTTGGCCAGACAGGGCCTTCTGAACACTGAAGCTTTCTTT.

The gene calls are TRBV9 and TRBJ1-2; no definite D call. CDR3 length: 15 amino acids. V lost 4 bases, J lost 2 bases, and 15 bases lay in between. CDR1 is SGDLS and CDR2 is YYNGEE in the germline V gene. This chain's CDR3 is CASSIDTRPNYGYTF. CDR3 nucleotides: TGTGCCAGCAGCATCGACACCCGACCCAACTATGGCTACACCTTC.

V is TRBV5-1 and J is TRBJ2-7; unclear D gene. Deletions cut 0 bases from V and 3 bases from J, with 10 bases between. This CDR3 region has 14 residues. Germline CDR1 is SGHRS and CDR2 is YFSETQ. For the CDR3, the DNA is TGCGCCAGCAGCTTGGGGGGTAGCATCTACGAGCAGTACTTC. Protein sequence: CASSLGGSIYEQYF.

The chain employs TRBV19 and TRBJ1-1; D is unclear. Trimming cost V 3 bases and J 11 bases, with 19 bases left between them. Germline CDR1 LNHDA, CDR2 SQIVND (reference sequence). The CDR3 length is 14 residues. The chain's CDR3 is CASSIHSGPGSAFF. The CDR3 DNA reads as TGTGCCAGTAGTATTCATTCCGGCCCTGGGAGCGCTTTCTTT.

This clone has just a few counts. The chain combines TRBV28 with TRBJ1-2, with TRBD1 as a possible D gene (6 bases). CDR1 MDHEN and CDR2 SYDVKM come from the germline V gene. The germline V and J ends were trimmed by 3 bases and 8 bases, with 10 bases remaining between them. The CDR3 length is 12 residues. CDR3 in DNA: TGTGCCAGCAGTTTCGCAGGGGACGGCTACACCTTC. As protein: CASSFAGDGYTF.

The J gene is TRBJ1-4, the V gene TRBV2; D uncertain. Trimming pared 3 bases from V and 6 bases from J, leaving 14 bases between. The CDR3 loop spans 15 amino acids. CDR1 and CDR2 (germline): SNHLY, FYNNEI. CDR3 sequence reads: CASSDPSDVYEKLFF. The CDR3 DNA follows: TGTGCCAGCAGTGACCCCTCGGATGTATATGAAAAACTGTTTTTT.

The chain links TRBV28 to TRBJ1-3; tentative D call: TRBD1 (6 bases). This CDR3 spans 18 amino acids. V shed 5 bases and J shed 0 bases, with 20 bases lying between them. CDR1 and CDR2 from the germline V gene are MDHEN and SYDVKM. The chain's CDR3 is CASSSGTGLGDSGNTIYF. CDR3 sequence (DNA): TGTGCCAGCAGTAGTGGAACAGGGCTTGGGGACTCTGGAAACACCATATATTTT. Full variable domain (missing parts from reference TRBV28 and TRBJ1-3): DVKVTQSSRYLVKRTGEKVFLECVQDMDHENMFWYRQDPGLGLRLIYFSYDVKMKEKGDIPEGYSVSREKKERFSLILESASTNQTSMYLCASSSGTGLGDSGNTIYFGEGSWLTVV.

The CDR3 DNA sequence: TGTGCCAGCAGCCACGGGGCGACCTACGAGCAGTACGTC. It yields the protein CASSHGATYEQYV. The genes are TRBV7-2 and TRBJ2-7; tentatively, D is TRBD1 or TRBD2 (5 bases each). The CDR3 has 13 residues. V was shortened by 5 bases and J by 2 bases, with 10 bases between the two germline ends. Germline loops: CDR1 SGHTA, CDR2 FQGNSA.

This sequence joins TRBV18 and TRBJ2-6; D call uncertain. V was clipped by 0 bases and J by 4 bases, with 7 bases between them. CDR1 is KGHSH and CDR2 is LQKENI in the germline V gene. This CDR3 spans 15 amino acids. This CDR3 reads CASSPPLAGANVLTF. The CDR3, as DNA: TGTGCCAGCTCACCACCGCTGGCCGGGGCCAACGTCCTGACTTTC.

As DNA, the CDR3 is TGTGCCAGCAGCCCAGGACAGCCGAATGAAAAACTGTTTTTT. Translation: CASSPGQPNEKLFF. V usage is TRBV11-3 and J usage is TRBJ1-4; TRBD1 is a possible D gene (6 bases). Germline lookup yields CDR1 SGHNT and CDR2 YENEEA. This CDR3 is built from 14 residues. Trimming shortened V by 5 bases and J by 5 bases, and 12 bases separated the two germline ends.

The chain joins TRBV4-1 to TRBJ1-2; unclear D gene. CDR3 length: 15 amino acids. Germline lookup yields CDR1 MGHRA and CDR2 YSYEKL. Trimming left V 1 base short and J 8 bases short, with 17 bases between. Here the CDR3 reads CASSQVTLLSMGYTF. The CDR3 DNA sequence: TGCGCCAGCAGCCAAGTTACGCTCCTATCTATGGGCTACACCTTC.

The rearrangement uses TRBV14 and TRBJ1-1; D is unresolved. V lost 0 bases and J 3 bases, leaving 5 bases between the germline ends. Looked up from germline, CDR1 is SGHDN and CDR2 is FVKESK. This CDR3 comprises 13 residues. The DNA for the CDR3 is TGTGCCAGCAGCCAAGATTGGGACACTGAAGCTTTCTTT. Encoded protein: CASSQDWDTEAFF.

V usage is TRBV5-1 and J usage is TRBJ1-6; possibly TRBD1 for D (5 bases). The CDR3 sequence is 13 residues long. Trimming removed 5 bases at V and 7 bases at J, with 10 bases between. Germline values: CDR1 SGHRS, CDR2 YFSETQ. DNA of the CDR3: TGCGCCAGCAGGGAGGGGTCCAATTCACCCCTCCACTTT. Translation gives CASREGSNSPLHF.

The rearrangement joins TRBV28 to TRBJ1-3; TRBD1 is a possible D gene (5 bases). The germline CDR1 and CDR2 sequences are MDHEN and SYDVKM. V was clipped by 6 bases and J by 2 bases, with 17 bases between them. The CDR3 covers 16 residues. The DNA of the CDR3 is TGTGCCAGCAGCTGGGGGGGTAAGATTACTGGAAACACCATATATTTT. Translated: CASSWGGKITGNTIYF.

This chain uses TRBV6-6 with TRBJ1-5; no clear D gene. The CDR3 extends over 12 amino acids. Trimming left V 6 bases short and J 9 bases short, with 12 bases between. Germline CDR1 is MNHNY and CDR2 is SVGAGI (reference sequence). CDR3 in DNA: TGTGCCAGCAGGGACGGGTCAGGGCCCCAGCATTTT. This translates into CASRDGSGPQHF.

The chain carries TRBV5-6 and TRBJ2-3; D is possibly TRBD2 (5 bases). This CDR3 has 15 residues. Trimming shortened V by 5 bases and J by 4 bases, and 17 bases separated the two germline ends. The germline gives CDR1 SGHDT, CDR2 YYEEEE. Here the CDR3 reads CASSPDGESADTQYF. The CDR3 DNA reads TGTGCCAGCAGTCCGGACGGGGAGTCGGCAGATACGCAGTATTTT.

CDR3 amino acids: CASSFPKDTQYF. The CDR3 DNA follows: TGTGCCAGCAGCTTCCCAAAGGATACGCAGTATTTT. V usage is TRBV7-2 and J usage is TRBJ2-3, with no clear D. This CDR3 has 12 residues. Trimming removed 3 bases at V and 6 bases at J, with 7 bases between. CDR1 is SGHTA and CDR2 is FQGNSA in the germline V gene. Complete variable domain (other parts from reference TRBV7-2 and TRBJ2-3): GAGVSQSPSNKVTEKGKDVELRCDPISGHTALYWYRQSLGQGLEFLIYFQGNSAPDKSGLPSDRFSAERTGGSVSTLTIQRTQQEDSAVYLCASSFPKDTQYFGPGTRLTVL.